These T cell receptor beta chains were read from a single sample in a study of cytomegalovirus exposure and HLA in healthy donors. TCRdb's table, derived via immunoSEQ multiplex PCR, lists solely in-frame clones and lacks some. The data hold about 110,000 clones, with approximately 95% observed a single time. Sequenced input: PBMCs. The receptors come from a woman aged 18-29 years in good health and CMV-seronegative. Both conserved end residues are part of each CDR3. D genes are given only for firm matches. The size field is filled for only some rows; it gives once, few, many or a size class.

TRBJ1-5 | . | . | TRBV7-2 | CASSLVRGLEPQHF | TGTGCCAGCAGCTTAGTTAGGGGGTTGGAGCCCCAGCATTTT
TRBJ1-3 | . | . | TRBV15 | CATSSERTPGNTIYF | TGTGCCACCAGCAGTGAACGGACACCTGGAAACACCATATATTTT
TRBJ2-5 | TRBD2 | . | TRBV14 | CASSLMTSSSLNTKETQYF | TGTGCCAGCAGCTTGATGACTAGCTCCTCCCTGAATACAAAAGAGACCCAGTACTTC
TRBJ2-1 | TRBD2 | . | TRBV9 | CASGPGSGGIDNEQFF | TGTGCCAGCGGGCCAGGTAGCGGGGGGATAGACAATGAGCAGTTCTTC
TRBJ2-6 | . | . | TRBV5-5 | CASSFRGVGANVLTF | TGTGCCAGCAGCTTCAGGGGTGTTGGGGCCAACGTCCTGACTTTC
TRBJ2-3 | TRBD2 | . | TRBV9 | CASSLGLATEDTQYF | TGTGCCAGCAGCTTGGGACTAGCGACGGAGGATACGCAGTATTTT
TRBJ1-2 | . | . | TRBV7-8 | CASSLVPQGMAYGYTF | TGTGCCAGCAGCTTAGTACCGCAGGGAATGGCCTATGGCTACACCTTC
TRBJ1-6 | . | . | TRBV7-2 | CASSLAPQVYNSPLHF | TGTGCCAGCAGCTTAGCCCCCCAGGTTTATAATTCACCCCTCCACTTT
TRBJ2-7 | . | . | TRBV7-2 | CASSLAGTYEQYF | TGTGCCAGCAGCTTGGCGGGGACCTACGAGCAGTACTTC
TRBJ1-1 | . | . | TRBV7-8 | CASSSGSRNTEAFF | TGTGCCAGCAGCTCCGGTTCACGGAACACTGAAGCTTTCTTT
TRBJ1-2 | TRBD1 | . | TRBV5-6 | CASSLAGTGTNYGYTF | TGTGCCAGCAGCTTGGCCGGGACAGGGACTAACTATGGCTACACCTTC
TRBJ2-7 | . | . | TRBV21-1 | CASSKETEVEGCEQYF | TGTGCCAGCAGCAAAGAAACGGAGGTGGAGGGGTGCGAGCAGTACTTC
TRBJ2-5 | TRBD2 | . | TRBV15 | CATSFRRGARETQYF | TGTGCCACCAGTTTTCGGCGGGGGGCTAGAGAGACCCAGTACTTC
TRBJ1-3 | . | . | TRBV7-9 | CASSLDEWSRNTIYF | TGTGCCAGCAGCTTAGACGAATGGAGTCGAAACACCATATATTTT
TRBJ1-1 | TRBD1 | . | TRBV2 | CASIAWGRGRSEAFF | TGTGCCAGCATCGCCTGGGGCAGGGGGCGGTCTGAAGCTTTCTTT
TRBJ2-7 | TRBD1 | . | TRBV6-5 | CASSPQGARGYEQYF | TGTGCCAGCAGTCCCCAGGGGGCGCGAGGGTACGAGCAGTACTTC
TRBJ1-1 | TRBD1 | . | TRBV5-6 | CASGSPGQGWMNTEAFF | TGTGCCAGCGGATCACCGGGACAGGGGTGGATGAACACTGAAGCTTTCTTT
TRBJ2-2 | TRBD2 | . | TRBV9 | CASSVDREGTGELFF | TGTGCCAGCAGCGTAGACCGGGAGGGAACCGGGGAGCTGTTTTTT
TRBJ2-1 | TRBD2 | . | TRBV18 | CASSPPVASGGFLQFF | TGTGCCAGCTCACCACCGGTGGCTAGCGGGGGGTTTTTACAGTTCTTC
TRBJ2-3 | . | . | TRBV4-2 | CASSQNLAAISSTDTQYF | TGTGCCAGCAGCCAAAATCTAGCTGCCATCTCTAGCACAGATACGCAGTATTTT
TRBJ1-5 | TRBD1 | . | TRBV4-2 | CASSHSFIGGAASNQPQHF | TGTGCCAGCAGCCACTCTTTTATAGGGGGCGCCGCAAGCAATCAGCCCCAGCATTTT
TRBJ2-2 | TRBD2 | . | TRBV7-3 | CASSSSGGNTGELFF | TGTGCCAGCAGCAGTAGCGGGGGGAACACCGGGGAGCTGTTTTTT
TRBJ1-6 | . | once | TRBV4-1 | CASSQGLHGEPLHF | TGCGCCAGCAGCCAAGGGCTCCACGGAGAACCCCTCCACTTT
TRBJ2-1 | TRBD2 | . | TRBV7-6 | CASSPTAGDGTNNEQFF | TGTGCCAGCAGTCCAACGGCGGGGGACGGTACTAACAATGAGCAGTTCTTC
TRBJ1-1 | . | . | TRBV28 | CASSSSEGVDTEAFF | TGTGCCAGCAGTTCCAGTGAAGGGGTTGACACTGAAGCTTTCTTT
TRBJ2-5 | . | . | TRBV27 | CASSRTRLDLVKETQYF | TGTGCCAGCAGTCGCACCAGACTAGACCTGGTCAAAGAGACCCAGTACTTC
TRBJ1-2 | . | . | TRBV6-1 | CASPLYGYTF | TGTGCCAGCCCACTTTATGGCTACACCTTC
TRBJ1-1 | . | . | TRBV7-8 | CASSSRGQINTEAFF | TGTGCCAGCAGCTCACGCGGGCAGATCAACACTGAAGCTTTCTTT
TRBJ2-3 | . | . | TRBV9 | CASSAPSTDTQYF | TGTGCCAGCAGCGCCCCTAGCACAGATACGCAGTATTTT
TRBJ1-2 | . | . | TRBV29-1 | CSVASGSGVSGGYTF | TGCAGCGTGGCCTCGGGGTCGGGGGTCTCGGGGGGCTACACCTTC
TRBJ2-5 | . | . | TRBV5-6 | CASSLTLALTGSQETQYF | TGTGCCAGCAGCTTGACCCTGGCCCTGACAGGCAGCCAAGAGACCCAGTACTTC
TRBJ2-4 | . | . | TRBV28 | CASSLGGVTEDIQYF | TGTGCCAGCAGTTTAGGAGGGGTGACCGAGGACATTCAGTACTTC
TRBJ2-3 | TRBD1 | . | TRBV9 | CASSVVQGSTDTQYF | TGTGCCAGCAGCGTAGTACAGGGGAGCACAGATACGCAGTATTTT
TRBJ2-7 | . | once | TRBV21-1 | CASSSGGGATPYEQYF | TGTGCCAGCAGCAGTGGCGGGGGGGCCACCCCCTACGAGCAGTACTTC
TRBJ2-1 | TRBD2 | . | TRBV7-3 | CASSLTSGTDNEQFF | TGTGCCAGCAGCTTGACTAGCGGGACAGACAATGAGCAGTTCTTC
TRBJ2-3 | TRBD1 | . | TRBV10-3 | CAIRGRQGTDTQYF | TGTGCCATCAGAGGGAGACAGGGGACAGATACGCAGTATTTT
TRBJ2-5 | . | . | TRBV7-2 | CASSLNGGQETQYF | TGTGCCAGCAGCTTAAATGGCGGCCAAGAGACCCAGTACTTC
TRBJ1-6 | . | . | TRBV12-2 | CASRFRQGPYNSPLHF | TGTGCAAGTCGCTTCCGACAGGGCCCCTATAATTCACCCCTCCACTTT
TRBJ2-1 | . | . | TRBV6-1 | CASSRLEVARNEQFF | TGTGCCAGCAGTCGCCTAGAGGTAGCGCGGAATGAGCAGTTCTTC
TRBJ2-5 | TRBD2 | . | TRBV7-9 | CASSNSGRPQETQYF | TGTGCCAGCAGCAATAGCGGGCGGCCCCAAGAGACCCAGTACTTC
TRBJ2-3 | TRBD2 | . | TRBV5-1 | CASSLSPTSGGSTDTQYF | TGCGCCAGCAGCTTGAGTCCGACTAGCGGGGGTAGTACAGATACGCAGTATTTT
TRBJ1-3 | TRBD1 | . | TRBV25-1 | CASSRFTITGAGNTIYF | TGTGCCAGCAGCAGATTCACCATAACAGGGGCTGGAAACACCATATATTTT
TRBJ2-3 | TRBD1 | . | TRBV30 | CAWSPGQGGTDTQYF | TGTGCCTGGAGTCCCGGACAGGGCGGCACAGATACGCAGTATTTT
TRBJ1-5 | TRBD1 | . | TRBV7-9 | CASSFGQGRYSNQPQHF | TGTGCCAGCAGCTTTGGACAGGGGCGATATAGCAATCAGCCCCAGCATTTT
TRBJ2-2 | TRBD2 | . | TRBV7-6 | CASSLGLAGAGELFF | TGTGCCAGCAGCTTGGGACTAGCGGGGGCCGGGGAGCTGTTTTTT
TRBJ2-2 | . | . | TRBV5-8 | CASSLARGRVGELFF | TGTGCCAGCAGCTTGGCCAGGGGTCGCGTGGGGGAGCTGTTTTTT
TRBJ1-5 | . | . | TRBV15 | CATSRGPDRGNQPQHF | TGTGCCACCAGCAGAGGCCCTGACAGAGGCAATCAGCCCCAGCATTTT
TRBJ2-1 | TRBD2 | . | TRBV19 | CATSPTGGPSNEQFF | TGTGCCACCTCCCCGACGGGGGGACCATCCAATGAGCAGTTCTTC